This T cell receptor (beta chain) was obtained from a study of OX40 agonist ivuxolimab in advanced cancers. Study details: Three partial responders included one hepatocellular carcinoma patient and two cutaneous melanoma patients.

Profiling relied on immunoSEQ multiplex PCR, and the TCRdb table lists in-frame clones only, not all of them. The profile shows about 41,000 clones, more than 70% of them singletons. This clone is a singleton in its sample. J was trimmed by 8 bases and V by 5 bases; bases with no gene match: 11. Germline V CDR1 and CDR2: GTSNPN, SVGIG (reference sequence). The CDR3 consists of 15 residues. This TCR was recovered from an adult with an advanced solid tumor such as melanoma, head and neck, liver or kidney cancer. The specimen comprised CD4+ or CD8+ T cells sorted from blood, sampled in a trial of the OX40 agonist ivuxolimab. The J gene is TRBJ2-1, the V gene TRBV30; 11 bases fit TRBD2. CDR3 loop: CAWAPTSGSNYEQFF. The CDR3 nucleotides are TGTGCCTGGGCCCCAACTAGCGGGAGTAACTATGAGCAGTTCTTC.